The sequence of this T cell receptor (beta chain) was determined in a study of shared clonotypes between healthy human individuals. Study in general: Each donor's CD4 naive and CD4 memory cells filled three plates apiece, CD8 naive two, and CD8 memory one.

TCRdb keeps only in-frame clones here, not all; method: immunoSEQ multiplex PCR. The sample holds around 320,000 clones; around 87% are singletons and the top ten take 15% to 20%. CDR1 and CDR2 from the germline V gene are MNHNY and SVGAGI (reference sequence). The CDR3 extends over 14 amino acids. V dropped 4 bases and J dropped 3 bases, with 10 bases sitting between them. On this clone: Its target is unknown.

Study observations and caveats: Sharing of clonotypes among donors was expected to vary with sequencing depth. Relative to memory subsets, naive subsets generally showed larger estimated richness. Roughly 5% of naive CD4 clonotypes were common to a few donors.

This chain joins TRBV6-6 and TRBJ2-1, with D maybe TRBD1 (5 bases). The sequenced material came from memory CD8+ T cells sorted from blood. The subset is: CD45RO+ cells pooled with CCR7-negative TemRA cells. The TCR originated in a man aged 18 to 30 in good health. CDR3 residues: CASSFQGIYNEQFF. The CDR3, as DNA: TGTGCCAGCAGTTTTCAGGGTATCTACAATGAGCAGTTCTTC.